Sequencing of this T cell receptor (beta chain) was carried out in a study of T cell changes during pregnancy in multiple sclerosis. The method was immunoSEQ multiplex PCR; TCRdb's version includes in-frame clones alone and lacks a portion of them. The sample has around 59,000 clones, 90% to 95% seen once. Losses at the gene ends were 4 bases for V and 5 bases for J; bases not matched to a gene: 5. The CDR3 totals 15 residues. Germline V gene lookup returns CDR1 ENHRY and CDR2 SYGVKD. The input for sequencing was CD4+ T cells from peripheral blood mononuclear cells, taken in the first trimester of pregnancy. The sequence was collected from a female donor with multiple sclerosis, enrolled in a pregnancy study. The V gene is TRBV10-3, the J gene TRBJ2-5; 12 bases line up with TRBD1. The CDR3 region is CAISGGQGARETQYF. CDR3 nucleotides: TGTGCCATCAGTGGGGGACAGGGGGCTCGTGAGACCCAGTACTTC.